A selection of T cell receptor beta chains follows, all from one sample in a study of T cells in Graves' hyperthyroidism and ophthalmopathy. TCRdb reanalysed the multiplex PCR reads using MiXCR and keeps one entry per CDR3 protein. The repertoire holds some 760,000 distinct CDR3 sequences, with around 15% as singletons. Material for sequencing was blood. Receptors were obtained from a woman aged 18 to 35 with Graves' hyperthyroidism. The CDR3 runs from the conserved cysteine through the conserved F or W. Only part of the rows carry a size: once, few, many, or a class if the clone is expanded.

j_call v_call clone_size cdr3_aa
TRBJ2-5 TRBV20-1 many CSAETGQETQYF
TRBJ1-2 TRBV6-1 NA CASSDMTDETNYGYTF
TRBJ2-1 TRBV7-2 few CASSLTGTSGLREQFF
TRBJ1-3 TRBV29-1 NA CSAEGHQSSGNTIYF
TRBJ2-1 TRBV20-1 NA CSTSSGRDYNEQFF
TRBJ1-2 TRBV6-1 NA CASYDPGDYGYTF
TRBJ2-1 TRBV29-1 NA CSVRTSGGNEQFF
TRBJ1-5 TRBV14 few CASSQGGGGTPPGNRPQHF
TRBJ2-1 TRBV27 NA CASSHLWQRGGGLSYNEQFF
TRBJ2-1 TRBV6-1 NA CASKRRSSYNEQFF
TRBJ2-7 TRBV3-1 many CASSQEFQGPRGEQYF
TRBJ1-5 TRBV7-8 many CASSRAWGRGGNQPQHF
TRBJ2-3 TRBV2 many CASRESLTDTQYF
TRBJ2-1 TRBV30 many CAWSRASGTNEQFF
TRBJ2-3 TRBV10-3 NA CAISLSSGSGTDTQYF
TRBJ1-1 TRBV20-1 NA CSAVRDNTEAFF
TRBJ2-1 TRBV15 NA CATSRADEQFF
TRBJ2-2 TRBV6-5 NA CASSYEAQAGELFF
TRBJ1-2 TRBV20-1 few CSAYRGLVYGYTF
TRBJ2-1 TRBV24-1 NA CATAEGLIGNEQFF
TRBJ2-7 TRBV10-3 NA CAISKTGYEQYF
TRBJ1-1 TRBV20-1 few CSVVREPADAEAFF
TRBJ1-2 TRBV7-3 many CASSPTDSNYGYTF
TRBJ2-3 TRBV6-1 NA CASSQTSGTSKNTQYF
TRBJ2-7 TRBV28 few CASSPSTSGAYEQYF
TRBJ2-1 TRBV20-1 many CSARETQLSEQFF
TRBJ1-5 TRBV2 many CASSLKGLSNQPQHF
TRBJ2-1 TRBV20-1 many CSAPPRGSSYNEQFF
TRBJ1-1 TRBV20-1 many CSAGLQGYTEAFF
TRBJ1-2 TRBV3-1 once CASNQDTGSAGYTF
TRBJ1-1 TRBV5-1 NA CASSLGGAPHFF
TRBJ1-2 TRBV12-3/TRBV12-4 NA CASSSIHGYTF
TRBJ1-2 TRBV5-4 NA CASSEGQGLIGYTF
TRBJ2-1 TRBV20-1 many CSARDYQGKGNEQFF
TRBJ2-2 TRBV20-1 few CSASTGFYTGELFF
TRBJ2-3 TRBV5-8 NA CASSLELGDTQYF
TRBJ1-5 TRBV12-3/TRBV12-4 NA CASSLTFGNQPQHF
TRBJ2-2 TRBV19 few CASWTSGRYTGELFF
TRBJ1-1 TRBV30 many CAWKPYRTGPTEAFF
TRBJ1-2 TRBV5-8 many CASRPTIGTGAAWVGYTF
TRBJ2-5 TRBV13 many CASSSKEGNEYF
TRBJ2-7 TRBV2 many CASSETLGQYF
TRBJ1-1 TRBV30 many CAWSVTDWVTEAFF
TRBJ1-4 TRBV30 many CAWSRDSDEKLFF
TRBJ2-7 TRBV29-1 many CSVTSGSPYEQYF
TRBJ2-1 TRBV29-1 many CSVKGWREYSYNEQFF
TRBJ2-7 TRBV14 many CASSQGVWEHYEQYF
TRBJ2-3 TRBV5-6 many CASSGAGTSGTDTQYF
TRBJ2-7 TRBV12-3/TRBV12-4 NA CASSLSYGEQYF
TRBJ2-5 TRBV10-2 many CASSESNRGTETQYF